Many counts were recorded for the clone carrying this TCR beta chain. The antigen is undetermined. MiXCR was run by TCRdb on the 5' RACE reads, yielding one entry per CDR3 protein. The sample contains some 68,000 distinct CDR3 sequences, 6.5% of which appear only once. The length of the CDR3 is 16 residues. Trimming removed 3 bases at V and 4 bases at J, with 16 bases between. The sample originates from a study of T cells after yellow fever vaccination. Whole-study findings and limits: Post-booster repertoires contained most primary-vaccination clones again (about 95% CD4, around 88% CD8).

This sequence originates from a man aged 18 to 35 who received the YFV17D yellow fever vaccine. V is TRBV12-3 or TRBV12-4 and J is TRBJ1-5; the D gene is possibly TRBD1 (5 bases). Sequences were derived from CD8+ T cells sorted from PBMCs, sampled roughly 45 days after the first yellow fever vaccination. The CDR3 reads CASSFGADNPNQPQHF. Here the CDR3 DNA reads TGTGCCAGCAGTTTCGGGGCGGACAACCCGAATCAGCCCCAGCATTTT.